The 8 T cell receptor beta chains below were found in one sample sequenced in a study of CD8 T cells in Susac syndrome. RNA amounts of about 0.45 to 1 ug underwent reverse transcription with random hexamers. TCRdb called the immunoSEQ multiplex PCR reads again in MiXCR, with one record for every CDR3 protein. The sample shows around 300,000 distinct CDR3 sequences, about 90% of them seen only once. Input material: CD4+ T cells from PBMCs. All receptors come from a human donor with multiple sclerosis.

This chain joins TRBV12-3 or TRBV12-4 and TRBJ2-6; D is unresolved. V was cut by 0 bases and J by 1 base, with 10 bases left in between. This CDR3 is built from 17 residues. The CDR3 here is CASSLALGSSGANVLTF. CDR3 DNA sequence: TGTGCCAGCAGTTTAGCGCTTGGTTCGTCTGGGGCCAACGTCCTGACTTTC.

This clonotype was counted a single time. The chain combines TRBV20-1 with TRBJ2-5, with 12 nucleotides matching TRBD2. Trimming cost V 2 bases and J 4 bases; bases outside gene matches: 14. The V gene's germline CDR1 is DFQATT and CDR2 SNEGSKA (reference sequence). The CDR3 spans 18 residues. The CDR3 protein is CSARPRLAGVKLRETQYF. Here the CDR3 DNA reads TGCAGTGCTAGACCTAGACTAGCGGGAGTTAAGTTGAGAGAGACCCAGTACTTC.

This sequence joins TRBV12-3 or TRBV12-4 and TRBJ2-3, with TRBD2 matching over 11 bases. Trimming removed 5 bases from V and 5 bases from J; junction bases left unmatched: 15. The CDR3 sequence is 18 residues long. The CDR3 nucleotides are TGTGCCAGCAGTAACCACCTTGGACTAGCGGGTGACCGAGATACGCAGTATTTT. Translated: CASSNHLGLAGDRDTQYF.

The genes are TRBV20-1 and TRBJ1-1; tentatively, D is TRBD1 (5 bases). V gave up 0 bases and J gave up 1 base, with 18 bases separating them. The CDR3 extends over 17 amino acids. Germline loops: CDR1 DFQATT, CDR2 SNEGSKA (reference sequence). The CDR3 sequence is CSARDLSLTGTNTEAFF. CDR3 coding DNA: TGCAGTGCTAGAGATCTGTCTCTGACCGGGACGAACACTGAAGCTTTCTTT.

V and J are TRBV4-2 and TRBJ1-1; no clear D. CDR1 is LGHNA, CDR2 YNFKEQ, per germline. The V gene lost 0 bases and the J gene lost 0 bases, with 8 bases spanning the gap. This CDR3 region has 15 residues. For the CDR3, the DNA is TGTGCCAGCAGCCAAGATCCCCGGATGAACACTGAAGCTTTCTTT. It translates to CASSQDPRMNTEAFF.

The CDR3 DNA reads as TGTGCCAGCAGCCCGGAACCGACAGGGAGGGATGAAAAACTGTTTTTT. Translated, it gives CASSPEPTGRDEKLFF. V is TRBV5-4 and J is TRBJ1-4, with TRBD1 matching over 7 bases. The CDR3 loop spans 16 amino acids. Germline-derived CDR1 and CDR2 are SGHNT and YYREEE (reference sequence). The V gene end was trimmed by 4 bases and the J gene end by 6 bases; junction bases not matched to a gene: 12.

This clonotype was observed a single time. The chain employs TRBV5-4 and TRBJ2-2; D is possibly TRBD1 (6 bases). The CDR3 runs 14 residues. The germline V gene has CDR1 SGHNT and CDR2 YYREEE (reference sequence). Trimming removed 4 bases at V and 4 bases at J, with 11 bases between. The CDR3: CASSPGTTTGELFF. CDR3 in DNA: TGTGCCAGCAGCCCGGGGACAACCACCGGGGAGCTGTTTTTT. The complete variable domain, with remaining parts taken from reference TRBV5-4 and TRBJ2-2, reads ETGVTQSPTHLIKTRGQQVTLRCSSQSGHNTVSWYQQALGQGPQFIFQYYREEENGRGNFPPRFSGLQFPNYSSELNVNALELDDSALYLCASSPGTTTGELFFGEGSRLTVL.

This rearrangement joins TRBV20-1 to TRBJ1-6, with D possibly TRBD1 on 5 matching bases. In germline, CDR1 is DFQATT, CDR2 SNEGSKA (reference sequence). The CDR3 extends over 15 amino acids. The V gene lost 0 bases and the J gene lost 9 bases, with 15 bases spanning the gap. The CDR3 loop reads CSARDWGYGTSPLHF. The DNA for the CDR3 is TGCAGTGCTAGAGATTGGGGCTACGGAACTTCACCCCTCCACTTT.